The clone carrying this TCR beta chain was detected only a few times. Its specificity is unknown. V was pared by 4 bases and J by 0 bases, with 5 bases of the junction left unmatched. Germline V gives CDR1 LGHDT, CDR2 YNNKEL (reference sequence). CDR3 size: 17 residues. This specimen comes from a study of vaccination effects on CD4 cells after COVID-19. The repertoire was sequenced with immunoSEQ multiplex PCR; TCRdb's copy has only in-frame clones and lacks some. Of fewer than 35,000 clones detected, 70% to 80% appear once; the ten largest clones hold 3% to 4%. Having been cultured for roughly 11 days, the cells underwent CD4+ T cell isolation.

The source material was CD4+ T cells from PBMCs cultured without peptide, sampled before COVID-19 vaccination. The V and J genes are TRBV3-1 (or the pseudogene TRBV3-2) and TRBJ2-6, with 8 positions matching TRBD1. This TCR derives from a human donor who received a COVID-19 vaccine. The CDR3 spells CASSPGQANSGANVLTF. The CDR3 bases are TGTGCCAGCAGCCCGGGACAGGCAAACTCTGGGGCCAACGTCCTGACTTTC.